This record concerns one T cell receptor (beta chain) sequence. Germline loops: CDR1 LGHNA, CDR2 YNFKEQ. V gave up 3 bases and J gave up 1 base; unmatched junction bases: 7. The CDR3 spans 18 residues. The data originate from a study of blood T cell repertoires in COVID-19. For the study at large: There were acute and convalescent COVID-19 samples, and they came from the United States, Italy and Spain.

The assay was immunoSEQ multiplex PCR, and TCRdb's table has in-frame clones only and misses some. This table has approximately 200,000 clones, approximately 83% appearing once. Sequencing was done on a sample of peripheral blood. The chain recombines TRBV4-2 with TRBJ2-3; TRBD2 matches 13 bases. The source is a man aged 55 to 70 with acute or convalescent COVID-19. The CDR3 sequence: CASSQGLGLAGGTDTQYF. DNA for the CDR3: TGTGCCAGCAGCCAGGGTCTTGGACTAGCGGGAGGCACAGATACGCAGTATTTT.